This T cell receptor (beta chain) appears in the sequencing data of a study of cytomegalovirus exposure and HLA in healthy donors. The PCR had 60 Vbeta and 13 Jbeta primers. Assay: immunoSEQ multiplex PCR; the TCRdb copy retains only in-frame clones and omits some. The table shows around 45,000 clones, with around 68% occurring only once. This CDR3 spans 14 amino acids. Trimming removed 4 bases from V and 1 base from J, with 11 bases in between. CDR1 and CDR2 from the germline V gene are SNHLY and FYNNEI. V gene TRBV2 combines with J gene TRBJ2-7; D is undetermined. The TCR comes from a man under 40 in good health and CMV-seronegative. The sample taken for sequencing was PBMCs. CDR3 coding DNA: TGTGCCAGCAGTGCAAAGACTGCTTCCTACGAGCAGTACTTC. Its translation: CASSAKTASYEQYF.